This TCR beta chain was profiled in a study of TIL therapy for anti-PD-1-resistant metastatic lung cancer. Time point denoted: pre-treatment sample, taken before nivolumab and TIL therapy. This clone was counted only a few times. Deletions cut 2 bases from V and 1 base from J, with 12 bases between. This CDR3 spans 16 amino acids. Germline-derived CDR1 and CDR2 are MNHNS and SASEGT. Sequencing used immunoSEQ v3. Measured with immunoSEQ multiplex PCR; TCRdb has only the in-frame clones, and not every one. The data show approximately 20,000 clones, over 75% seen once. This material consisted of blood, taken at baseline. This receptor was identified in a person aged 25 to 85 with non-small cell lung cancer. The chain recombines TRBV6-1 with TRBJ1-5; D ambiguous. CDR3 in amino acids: CASSEQRGWSNQPQHF. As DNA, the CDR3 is TGTGCCAGCAGTGAACAACGGGGTTGGAGCAATCAGCCCCAGCATTTT.